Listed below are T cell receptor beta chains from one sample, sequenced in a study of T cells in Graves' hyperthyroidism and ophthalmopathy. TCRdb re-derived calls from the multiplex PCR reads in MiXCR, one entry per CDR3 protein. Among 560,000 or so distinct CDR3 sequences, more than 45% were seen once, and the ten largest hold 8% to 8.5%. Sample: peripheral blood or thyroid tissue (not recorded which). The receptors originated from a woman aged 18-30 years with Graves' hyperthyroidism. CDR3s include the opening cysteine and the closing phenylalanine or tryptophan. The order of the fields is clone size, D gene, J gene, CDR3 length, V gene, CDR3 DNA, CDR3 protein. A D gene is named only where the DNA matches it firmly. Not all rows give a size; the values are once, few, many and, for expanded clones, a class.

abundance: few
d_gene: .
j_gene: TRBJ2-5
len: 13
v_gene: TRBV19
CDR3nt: TGTGCCAGTAGTCGGGCAGTTCAAGAGACCCAGTACTTC
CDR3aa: CASSRAVQETQYF

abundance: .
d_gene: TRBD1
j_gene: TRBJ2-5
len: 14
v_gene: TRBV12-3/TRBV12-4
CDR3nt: TGTGCCAGCAGTCCCGACAGGGGGCGTGAGACCCAGTACTTC
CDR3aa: CASSPDRGRETQYF

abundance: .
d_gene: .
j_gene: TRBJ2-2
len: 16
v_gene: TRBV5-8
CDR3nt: TGCGCCAGCAGCCCCGCCTTTCGGAGGGGCACCGGGGAGCTGTTTTTT
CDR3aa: CASSPAFRRGTGELFF

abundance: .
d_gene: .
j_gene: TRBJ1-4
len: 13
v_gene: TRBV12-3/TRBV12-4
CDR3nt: TGTGCCAGCAGCTCAGCAGGCGCAGAAAAACTGTTTTTT
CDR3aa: CASSSAGAEKLFF

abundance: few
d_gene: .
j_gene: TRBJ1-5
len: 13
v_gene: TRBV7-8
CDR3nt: TGTGCCAGCAGCTTAGAACAGAATCAGCCCCAGCATTTT
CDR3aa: CASSLEQNQPQHF

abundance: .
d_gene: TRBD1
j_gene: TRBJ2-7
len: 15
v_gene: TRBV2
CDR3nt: TGTGCCAGCAGCGCGCCCGGGACAGGGCTTTACGAGCAGTACTTC
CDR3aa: CASSAPGTGLYEQYF

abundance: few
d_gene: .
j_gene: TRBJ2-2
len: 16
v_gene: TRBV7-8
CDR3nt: TGTGCCAGCAGCCCCCCCGGGACCCCGAACACCGGGGAGCTGTTTTTT
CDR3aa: CASSPPGTPNTGELFF

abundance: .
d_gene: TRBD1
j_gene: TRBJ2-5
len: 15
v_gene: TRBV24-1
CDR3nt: TGTGCCACCAGTGATCCGGGACAGGGATCTCAGCCCCAGTACTTC
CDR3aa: CATSDPGQGSQPQYF

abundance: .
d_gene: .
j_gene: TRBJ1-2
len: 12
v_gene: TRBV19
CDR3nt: TGTGCCAGGAGTGCGGGAGGCTATGGCTACACCTTC
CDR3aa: CARSAGGYGYTF

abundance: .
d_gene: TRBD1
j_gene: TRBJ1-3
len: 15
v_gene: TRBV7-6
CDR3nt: TGTGCCAGCAGCTTAGGAGGGGGCCCTGGAAACACCATATATTTT
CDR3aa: CASSLGGGPGNTIYF

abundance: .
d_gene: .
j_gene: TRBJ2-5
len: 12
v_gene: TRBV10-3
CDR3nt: TGTGCCATCAGCCCGGTGGGAGAGACCCAGTACTTC
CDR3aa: CAISPVGETQYF

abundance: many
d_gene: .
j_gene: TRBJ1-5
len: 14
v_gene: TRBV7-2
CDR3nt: TGTGCCAGCAGCGCCCGGACAGGCAATCAGCCCCAGCATTTT
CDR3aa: CASSARTGNQPQHF

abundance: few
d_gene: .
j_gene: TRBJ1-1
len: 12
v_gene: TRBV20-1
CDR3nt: TGCAGTGCGAGGTTTAATAGGCATAACACTTTCTTT
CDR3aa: CSARFNRHNTFF

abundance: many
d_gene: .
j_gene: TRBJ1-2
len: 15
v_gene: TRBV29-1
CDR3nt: TGCAGCGTTGAAGATCGGGGAAGGAAGAACTATGGCTACACCTTC
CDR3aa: CSVEDRGRKNYGYTF

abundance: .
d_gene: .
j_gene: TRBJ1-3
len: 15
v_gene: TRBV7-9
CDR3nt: TGTGCCAGCAGAAATGACGGTGAGGTGGGAAACACCATATATTTT
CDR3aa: CASRNDGEVGNTIYF

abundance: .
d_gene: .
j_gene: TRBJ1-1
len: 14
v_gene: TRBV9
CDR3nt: TGTGCCAGCAGCGTAGGTGGGGTGAGGCGTGAAGCTTTCTTT
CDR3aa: CASSVGGVRREAFF

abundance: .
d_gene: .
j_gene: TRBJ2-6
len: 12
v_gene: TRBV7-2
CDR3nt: TGTGCCAGCAGCTTAGTCGAAAACACTGAAGCTTTC
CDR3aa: CASSLVENTEAF

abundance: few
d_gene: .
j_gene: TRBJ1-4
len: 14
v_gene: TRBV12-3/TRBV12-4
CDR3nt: TGTGCCAGCAGTGGACAAGGGGCGTGGGAAAAACTGTTTTTT
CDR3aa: CASSGQGAWEKLFF

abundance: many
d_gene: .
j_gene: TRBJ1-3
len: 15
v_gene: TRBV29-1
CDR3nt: TGCAGCGTTGAAGGAGGACAGACCTCTGGAAACACCATATATTTT
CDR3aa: CSVEGGQTSGNTIYF

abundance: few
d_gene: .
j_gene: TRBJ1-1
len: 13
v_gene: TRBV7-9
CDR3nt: TGTGCCAGCAGTTACTTGTTGAACACTGAAGCTTTCTTT
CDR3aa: CASSYLLNTEAFF

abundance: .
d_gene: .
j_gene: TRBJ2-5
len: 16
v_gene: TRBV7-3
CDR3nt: TGCGCCAGCAGCCACCCGGGGGGCGGGACCCAAGAGACCCAGTACTTC
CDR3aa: CASSHPGGGTQETQYF

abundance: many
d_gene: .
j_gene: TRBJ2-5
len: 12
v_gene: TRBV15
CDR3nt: TGTGCCACCAGCAGAGATCAGAAGACCCAGTACTTC
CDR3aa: CATSRDQKTQYF

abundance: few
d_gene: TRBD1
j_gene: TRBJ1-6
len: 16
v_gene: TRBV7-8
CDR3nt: TGTGCCAGCAGCCAAGATCGGACAGGGGGTGATTCACCCCTCCACTTT
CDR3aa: CASSQDRTGGDSPLHF

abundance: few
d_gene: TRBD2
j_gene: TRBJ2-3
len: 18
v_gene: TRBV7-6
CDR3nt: TGTGCCAGCAGCTTAGGGCGGTTGGCTAGCGGGAGATCAGATACGCAGTATTTT
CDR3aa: CASSLGRLASGRSDTQYF

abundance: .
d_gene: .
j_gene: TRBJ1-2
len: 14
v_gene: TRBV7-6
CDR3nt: TGTGCCAGCAGCTTTGGATGGGGGACCGGGGGCTACACCTTC
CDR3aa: CASSFGWGTGGYTF

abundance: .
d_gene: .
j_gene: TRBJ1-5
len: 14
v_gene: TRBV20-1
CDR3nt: TGCAGTGCTAAAGGGGGGTATAGCAATCAGCCCCAGCATTTT
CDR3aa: CSAKGGYSNQPQHF

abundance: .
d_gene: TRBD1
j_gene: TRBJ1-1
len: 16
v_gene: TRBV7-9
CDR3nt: TGTGCCAGCAGCACGGACAGGGGGTCGATGAACACTGAAGCTTTCTTT
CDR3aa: CASSTDRGSMNTEAFF

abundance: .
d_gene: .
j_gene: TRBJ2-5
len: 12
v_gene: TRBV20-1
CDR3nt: TGCAGCGCTCAAGCGGTACAAGAGACCCAGTACTTC
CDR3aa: CSAQAVQETQYF

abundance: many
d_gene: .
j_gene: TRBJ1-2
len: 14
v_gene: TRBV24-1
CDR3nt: TGTGCCACCAGTGCTAATCCATTCCTATATGGCTACACCTTC
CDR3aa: CATSANPFLYGYTF

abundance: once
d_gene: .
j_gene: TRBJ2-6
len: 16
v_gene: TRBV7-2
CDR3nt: TGCGCCAGCAGCCAAGGGGTCAACTCTGGGGCCAACGTCCTGACTTTC
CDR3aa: CASSQGVNSGANVLTF

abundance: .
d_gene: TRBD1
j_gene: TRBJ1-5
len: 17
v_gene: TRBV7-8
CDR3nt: TGTGCCAGCAGGGATACAGGGGGAGGTGAGAGCAATCAGCCCCAGCATTTT
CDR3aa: CASRDTGGGESNQPQHF

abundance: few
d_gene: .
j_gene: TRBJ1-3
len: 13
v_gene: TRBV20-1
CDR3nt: TGCAGTGCTCCTTCTTGGGCCGGAAACACCATATATTTT
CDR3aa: CSAPSWAGNTIYF

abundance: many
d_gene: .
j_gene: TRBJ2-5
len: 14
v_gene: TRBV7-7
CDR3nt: TGTGCTAGCAGCTTGATTACGGGGCAAGAGACCCAGTACTTC
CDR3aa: CASSLITGQETQYF

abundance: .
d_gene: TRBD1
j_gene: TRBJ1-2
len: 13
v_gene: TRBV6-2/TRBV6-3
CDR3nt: TGTGCCAGCACCCCTACAGGGGGCTATGGCTACACCTTC
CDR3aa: CASTPTGGYGYTF

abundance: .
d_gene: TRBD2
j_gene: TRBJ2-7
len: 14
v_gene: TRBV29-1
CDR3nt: TGCAGCGTTGGACCAGGACTAGCGGGATCCGAGCAGTACTTC
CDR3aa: CSVGPGLAGSEQYF

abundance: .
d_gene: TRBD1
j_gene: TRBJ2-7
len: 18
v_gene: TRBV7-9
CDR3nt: TGTGCCAGCAGCCAAGCCTCCGTGCCGACAGGGAGCTCCTACGAGCAGTACTTC
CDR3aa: CASSQASVPTGSSYEQYF

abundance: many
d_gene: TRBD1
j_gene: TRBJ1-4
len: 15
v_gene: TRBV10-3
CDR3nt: TGTGCCATCAGTGCCTCGGGACAGGGGAATGAAAAACTGTTTTTT
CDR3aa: CAISASGQGNEKLFF

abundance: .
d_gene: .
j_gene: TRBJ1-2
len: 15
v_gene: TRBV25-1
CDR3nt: TGTGCCAGACCCCGGAGGAACAGGGTGGAGTATGGCTACACCTTC
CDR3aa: CARPRRNRVEYGYTF

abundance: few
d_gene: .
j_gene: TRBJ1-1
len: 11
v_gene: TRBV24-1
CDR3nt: TGTGCCACGGGGTCGAACACTGAAGCTTTCTTT
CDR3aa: CATGSNTEAFF

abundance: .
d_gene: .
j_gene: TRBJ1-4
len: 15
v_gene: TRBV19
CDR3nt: TGTGCCAGTAGTCCCCGCGGAGGGGAAGGCGAAAAACTGTTTTTT
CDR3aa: CASSPRGGEGEKLFF

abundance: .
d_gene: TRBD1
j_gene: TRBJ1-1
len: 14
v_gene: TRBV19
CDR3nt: TGTGCCAGTACTGTGGGACAGGGCTACACTGAAGCTTTCTTT
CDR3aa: CASTVGQGYTEAFF

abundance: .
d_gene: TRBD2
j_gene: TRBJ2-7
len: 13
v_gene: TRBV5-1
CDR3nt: TGCGCCAGCAGACCTCCGGCGGGAGACGAGCAGTACTTC
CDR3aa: CASRPPAGDEQYF

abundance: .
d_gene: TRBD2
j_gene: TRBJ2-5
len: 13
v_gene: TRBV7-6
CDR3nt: TGTGCCAGCAAGGGGAGGGGCTCGGAGACCCAGTACTTC
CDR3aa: CASKGRGSETQYF

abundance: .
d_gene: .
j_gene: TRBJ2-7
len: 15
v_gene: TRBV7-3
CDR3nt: TGCGCCAGCAGCCAAGAGACTAGGGGCACCTACGAGCAGTACTTC
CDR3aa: CASSQETRGTYEQYF

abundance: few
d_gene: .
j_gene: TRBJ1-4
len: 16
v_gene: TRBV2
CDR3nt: TGTGCCAGCAGTCAGGGGTGGGGGCCAACTAATGAAAAACTGTTTTTT
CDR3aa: CASSQGWGPTNEKLFF

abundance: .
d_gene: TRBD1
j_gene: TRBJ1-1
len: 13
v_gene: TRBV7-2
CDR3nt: TGTGCCAGCAGCAGCGGGGACAGGGGGCTTGCTTTCTTT
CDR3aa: CASSSGDRGLAFF

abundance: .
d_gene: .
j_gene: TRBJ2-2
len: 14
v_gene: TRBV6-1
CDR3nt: TGTGCCAGCAGCCAAGCCGGAGGTAGGAGGGAGCTGTTTTTT
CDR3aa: CASSQAGGRRELFF

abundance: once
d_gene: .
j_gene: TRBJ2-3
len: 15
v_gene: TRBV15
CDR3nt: TGTGCCACCAGCAGAGATTGGCAGGGGCGGGGTACGCAGTATTTT
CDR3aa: CATSRDWQGRGTQYF

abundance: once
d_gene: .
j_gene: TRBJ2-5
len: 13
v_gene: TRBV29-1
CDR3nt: TGCAGCGTTGGGACGGTGGGGGTGGAGACCCAGTACTTC
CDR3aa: CSVGTVGVETQYF

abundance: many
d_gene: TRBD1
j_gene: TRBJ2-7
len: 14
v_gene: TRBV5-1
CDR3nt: TGCGCCAGCAGCTTCGGACAGGGCTTGTATGAGCAGTACTTC
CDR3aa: CASSFGQGLYEQYF